These T cell receptor beta chains were read from a single sample in a study of identical twins. TCRdb called the 5' RACE reads again in MiXCR, with one record for every CDR3 protein. The table shows 310,000 or so distinct CDR3 sequences, with roughly 10% occurring only once. These same data were also listed under a study on yellow fever vaccine responses in identical twins.

Specimen: CD8+ T cells sorted from blood. The receptors shown here come from a woman younger than 30 in good health. The CDR3 runs from the conserved cysteine through the conserved F or W. Each record gives: V gene, clone size, D gene, J gene, CDR3 protein. The D gene is left open where the match is weak. Not every row has a clone size; where given, it reads once, few, many or a size class.

TRBV7-2	.	.	TRBJ2-5	CASSLMSGTQYF
TRBV15	.	.	TRBJ2-4	CATRGRREQNIQYF
TRBV27	many	.	TRBJ1-1	CASSLSALNTEAFF
TRBV10-2	few	.	TRBJ2-1	CASNTDPNNNEQFF
TRBV15	few	.	TRBJ1-5	CATSRRGVFQPQHF
TRBV30	.	TRBD2	TRBJ2-1	CACTGTSVYNEQFF
TRBV7-8	.	TRBD1	TRBJ2-7	CASSLEGQPLSYEQYF
TRBV5-4	few	.	TRBJ2-7	CASSLLPVGEQYF
TRBV15	.	TRBD1	TRBJ2-7	CATSKRDRGHEQYF
TRBV15	few	.	TRBJ2-2	CATSRGSTGELFF
TRBV4-2	.	TRBD2	TRBJ2-1	CASSQGLAGAFEQFF
TRBV7-9	many	.	TRBJ2-3	CASSWGPDTQYF
TRBV29-1	many	.	TRBJ2-2	CSVGGRPYSTGELFF
TRBV20-1	.	.	TRBJ2-7	CSAIDKDGARGAFEQYF
TRBV20-1	many	.	TRBJ2-7	CSATDDRGLSPYEQYF
TRBV20-1	.	.	TRBJ2-5	CSARDVRVADEATQYF
TRBV20-1	many	.	TRBJ2-7	CSARDSTDYEQYF
TRBV5-1	many	TRBD2	TRBJ2-3	CASSIDPTSGESQYF
TRBV7-9	few	TRBD1	TRBJ2-1	CASSGGQGDYNEQFF
TRBV19	many	.	TRBJ2-7	CASSHTPRTGYSYEQYF
TRBV27	many	.	TRBJ2-1	CASSLFSGDNEQFF
TRBV7-9	few	.	TRBJ2-3	CASSLEAPRTDTQYF
TRBV7-8	few	.	TRBJ2-1	CASSFGPGPGAEQFF
TRBV7-9	.	TRBD1	TRBJ1-1	CATLTGGVRNTEAFF
TRBV5-1	many	.	TRBJ1-1	CASSLDRLNTEAFF
TRBV29-1	many	TRBD2	TRBJ2-1	CSVEGGTYNEQFF
TRBV15	.	.	TRBJ2-3	CATSRPPDTQYF
TRBV20-1	many	TRBD1	TRBJ2-7	CSANNPGQGYEQYF
TRBV5-5	many	.	TRBJ2-2	CASSLSSNTGELFF
TRBV12-3/TRBV12-4	many	.	TRBJ1-6	CASSLLAGVESPLHF
TRBV3-1	.	TRBD2	TRBJ2-7	CASGQDGRESYEQYF
TRBV29-1	many	.	TRBJ2-1	CSVRKGGNEQFF
TRBV7-9	many	.	TRBJ2-3	CASSAPGADTQYF
TRBV5-1	few	.	TRBJ1-2	CASSLDPTGYGYTF
TRBV10-2	many	.	TRBJ2-1	CATRQGHLYNEQFF
TRBV11-1	.	TRBD2	TRBJ2-5	CASSSLLPLAVPQETQYF
TRBV20-1	few	TRBD2	TRBJ2-7	CSVPGAGDYEQYF
TRBV11-2	.	.	TRBJ2-3	CASSPTLARTDTQYF
TRBV2	many	TRBD2	TRBJ2-5	CASREESGVWETQYF
TRBV29-1	many	TRBD2	TRBJ2-1	CSARTSGSIESYNEQFF
TRBV11-2	few	.	TRBJ1-1	CASRGPGHNSEAFF
TRBV5-6	.	TRBD1	TRBJ2-7	CASSSAGGWYF
TRBV6-5	few	.	TRBJ2-7	CASSSQDGGGYEQYF
TRBV28	.	.	TRBJ2-5	CASSFLDSQETQYF
TRBV7-9	few	.	TRBJ2-6	CASSSTGSSGANVLTF
TRBV5-5	.	.	TRBJ2-1	CASSSVIPPVGGHNEQFF
TRBV13	.	TRBD2	TRBJ2-1	CASSIRLAGEYNEQFF
TRBV29-1	few	TRBD1	TRBJ2-1	CSGTGGDAYNEQFF
TRBV6-2/TRBV6-3	few	TRBD2	TRBJ2-1	CASSYSPSGRDEFF
TRBV6-2/TRBV6-3	few	.	TRBJ2-5	CASRSQNEETQYF
TRBV6-2/TRBV6-3	few	TRBD2	TRBJ2-1	CASSGTSGAYNEQFF
TRBV7-9	.	.	TRBJ2-7	CASSPRGAGRFSYEQYF
TRBV15	many	TRBD2	TRBJ2-2	CATSSLAGGPWELFF
TRBV27	.	.	TRBJ2-1	CASSSSFLNEQFF
TRBV15	few	.	TRBJ2-1	CATSRDFGHYEQFF